Below, 11 T cell receptor beta chains from the same sample are listed, as sequenced in a study of T cell repertoires in cytomegalovirus infection. The antigens these receptors bind are not known. TCRdb called the reads again in MiXCR, with one record for every CDR3 protein. Of 680,000 or so distinct CDR3 sequences in the sample, around 32% are singletons; the top ten hold 18%. Sequences were derived from cultured PBMCs, sampled from culture after CMV antigen stimulation. The receptors were sampled from a human donor in good health (CMV status not recorded). Some clones in this sample may be carry-over from other donors' samples.

The gene calls are TRBV6-1 and TRBJ1-1, with no clear D. The CDR3 has 13 amino acids. From germline, CDR1 is MNHNS and CDR2 SASEGT. Trimming took 6 bases from V and 3 from J, leaving 11 bases between them. The CDR3 sequence: CASRQGRHTEAFF. The CDR3 DNA reads as TGTGCCAGCAGGCAAGGGCGGCACACTGAAGCTTTCTTT.

This clonotype was recorded at least ten times. This chain uses TRBV7-2 with TRBJ2-7, with D tentatively TRBD2 (5 bases). Germline CDR1 is SGHTA and CDR2 is FQGNSA. Trimming shortened V by 0 bases and J by 3 bases, and 12 bases separated the two germline ends. The CDR3 covers 15 residues. Written as DNA, the CDR3 is TGTGCCAGCAGCTTAGCCCGGGGAATCCTCTACGAGCAGTACTTC. It translates to CASSLARGILYEQYF.

This chain links TRBV6-1 with TRBJ2-5; 8 bases align to TRBD1. This CDR3 contains 14 residues. The germline V gene encodes CDR1 MNHNS and CDR2 SASEGT. V shed 6 bases, J shed 2 bases, and the junction held 5 bases outside the gene matches. In DNA form, the CDR3 reads TGTGCCAGCAGAGGGACAGGCACTCAAGAGACCCAGTACTTC. It codes for CASRGTGTQETQYF.

This rearrangement joins TRBV20-1 to TRBJ2-5, with D possibly TRBD2 on 6 matching bases. This CDR3 has 13 amino acids. V was pared by 3 bases and J by 4 bases, with 12 bases between. Germline lookup yields CDR1 DFQATT and CDR2 SNEGSKA (reference sequence). The CDR3 protein is CSARSQGGETQYF. The CDR3 DNA follows: TGCAGTGCTAGGTCCCAGGGAGGAGAGACCCAGTACTTC.

The chain joins TRBV7-6 to TRBJ2-1; no definite D call. Germline V gene lookup returns CDR1 SGHVS and CDR2 FNYEAQ. The CDR3 spans 15 residues. V was shortened by 5 bases and J by 0 bases, with 11 bases between the two germline ends. CDR3 DNA sequence: TGTGCCAGCAGCCGCACAACCACCTCCTACAATGAGCAGTTCTTC. Protein sequence: CASSRTTTSYNEQFF.

The rearrangement links TRBV6-8 to TRBJ2-7; 10 bases line up with TRBD1. CDR3 length: 13 residues. Germline CDR1 is MNHGY and CDR2 is SAAAGT. V shed 6 bases and J 4 bases; nucleotides not matched to a gene: 3. As DNA, the CDR3 is TGTGCCAGCAGGGGACAGGGGAGGTACGAGCAGTACTTC. Translating gives CASRGQGRYEQYF.

The genes are TRBV24-1 and TRBJ1-2, with TRBD1 matching 7 bases. With 7 bases clipped from V and 8 bases from J, the junction kept 9 bases outside the gene matches. The CDR3 has 13 residues. Germline values: CDR1 KGHDR, CDR2 SFDVKD. This CDR3 reads CATSARDSQGYTF. The CDR3 coding sequence is TGTGCCACCAGCGCCCGGGACAGCCAGGGCTACACCTTC.

This clonotype was seen a handful of times. J is TRBJ1-2 and V is TRBV20-1, with a possible D match to TRBD1 (5 bases). This CDR3 is 16 amino acids long. Trimming cost V 0 bases and J 2 bases, with 16 bases left between them. CDR1 and CDR2 (germline): DFQATT, SNEGSKA (reference sequence). In DNA form, the CDR3 reads TGCAGTGCTAGAGACCCCCAGAGGGGTAGAAACTATGGCTACACCTTC. This sequence encodes CSARDPQRGRNYGYTF.

The CDR3 bases are TGTGCCAGCAGTTCAGAGGTGGGACTAGCGGGGGCACGAAGCTCCTACAATGAGCAGTTCTTC. It specifies CASSSEVGLAGARSSYNEQFF. This chain links TRBV6-2 or TRBV6-3 with TRBJ2-1; 14 bases match TRBD2. CDR3 length: 21 residues. V dropped 4 bases and J dropped 0; count of bases not matched to a gene: 14. Germline loops: CDR1 MNHEY, CDR2 SVGEGT.

This clonotype was picked up a small number of times. The rearrangement uses TRBV7-2 and TRBJ1-6; D uncertain. Trimming took 7 bases from V and 5 from J, leaving 15 bases between them. Germline V lookup: CDR1 SGHTA, CDR2 FQGNSA. The CDR3 runs 15 residues. CDR3 in amino acids: CASTLVGLDNSPLHF. CDR3 coding DNA: TGTGCCAGCACCCTAGTGGGGTTGGATAATTCACCCCTCCACTTT.

In this sample, this clonotype turned up a few times. J is TRBJ1-6 and V is TRBV7-2; TRBD1 might be the D (6 bases). The CDR3 loop spans 15 amino acids. Trimming removed 5 bases at V and 11 bases at J, with 19 bases between. Germline CDR1 SGHTA, CDR2 FQGNSA. CDR3: CASSHNTGYQAPLHF. CDR3 coding DNA: TGTGCCAGCAGCCACAACACAGGGTACCAGGCACCCCTCCACTTT. Using reference TRBV7-2 and TRBJ1-6 for the parts outside the CDR3, the full variable domain is GAGVSQSPSNKVTEKGKDVELRCDPISGHTALYWYRQSLGQGLEFLIYFQGNSAPDKSGLPSDRFSAERTGGSVSTLTIQRTQQEDSAVYLCASSHNTGYQAPLHFGNGTRLTVT.